These 26 T cell receptor beta chains originate from one sample sequenced in a study of T cell responses to AZD1222 COVID-19 vaccine. Clones were read by immunoSEQ multiplex PCR, and TCRdb kept only the in-frame ones, dropping some. The sample lists about 110,000 clones, roughly 90% occurring once. The material sequenced was peripheral blood, taken on day 0 of AZD1222 vaccination. Source of these receptors: an adult in good health.

This clone has just one count. V usage is TRBV5-4 and J usage is TRBJ2-7, with 8 bases aligning to TRBD1. The V gene's germline CDR1 is SGHNT and CDR2 YYREEE (reference sequence). V was pared by 5 bases and J by 5 bases, with 9 bases of the junction left unmatched. CDR3 length equals 14 residues. For the CDR3, the DNA is TGTGCCAGCAGTCTGACAGGGGCCCTCGACGAGCAGTACTTC. It yields the protein CASSLTGALDEQYF.

This rearrangement joins TRBV10-3 to TRBJ1-1; TRBD1 agrees at 10 bases. The germline V gene encodes CDR1 ENHRY and CDR2 SYGVKD. This CDR3 spans 13 amino acids. Trimming at V came to 6 bases and at J to 6 bases, leaving 4 bases not matched to a gene. For the CDR3, the DNA is TGTGCCATCAGAGGACAGGGGGGTCCTGAAGCTTTCTTT. Translated: CAIRGQGGPEAFF.

The chain recombines TRBV5-1 with TRBJ1-1, with D unclear. The V and J ends lost 1 base and 0 bases respectively, with 16 bases between them. The germline gives CDR1 SGHRS, CDR2 YFSETQ. CDR3 length: 17 residues. The DNA for the CDR3 is TGCGCCAGCAGCTTGCTCGGGTTGGGAACGATGAACACTGAAGCTTTCTTT. Translating gives CASSLLGLGTMNTEAFF. Filled out from reference TRBV5-1 and TRBJ1-1, the complete variable domain reads KAGVTQTPRYLIKTRGQQVTLSCSPISGHRSVSWYQQTPGQGLQFLFEYFSETQRNKGNFPGRFSGRQFSNSRSEMNVSTLELGDSALYLCASSLLGLGTMNTEAFFGQGTRLTVV.

The chain joins TRBV21-1 to TRBJ2-7. TRBV21-1 is a pseudogene segment. The CDR3 totals 14 residues. DNA of the CDR3: TGTGCCAGCAGCAACGCTGCAAAAATCTACGAGCAGTACGTC. This sequence encodes CASSNAAKIYEQYV.

At least ten counts were recorded for this clone. The chain links TRBV11-2 to TRBJ2-5, with D perhaps TRBD2 (6 bases). CDR1 is SGHAT, CDR2 FQNNGV, per germline. The V end was cut by 3 bases, the J end by 1 base, with 12 bases between. This CDR3 is 15 amino acids long. The CDR3 sequence is CASSFWGGPQETQYF. The CDR3 DNA sequence: TGTGCCAGCAGCTTTTGGGGAGGACCCCAAGAGACCCAGTACTTC.

The chain is built from TRBV7-2 and TRBJ2-1; no firm D call. The germline V gene has CDR1 SGHTA and CDR2 FQGNSA. The CDR3 runs 12 residues. Trimming took 2 bases from V and 7 from J, leaving 6 bases between them. The CDR3 region is CASSLSSNEQFF. Here the CDR3 DNA reads TGTGCCAGCAGCTTATCCTCGAATGAGCAGTTCTTC.

The rearrangement links TRBV29-1 to TRBJ2-3, with D unclear. The CDR3 sequence is 14 residues long. Germline CDR1 reads SQVTM; CDR2 reads ANQGSEA. V lost 5 bases to trimming and J lost 6 bases, with 18 bases between them. The CDR3 DNA is TGCAGCGTTTGCCGAGACGCCGGGTTTGATACGCAGTATTTT. Amino acids: CSVCRDAGFDTQYF.

The rearrangement uses TRBV5-4 and TRBJ1-6; maybe TRBD1 (5 bases). Germline lookup yields CDR1 SGHNT and CDR2 YYREEE (reference sequence). V lost 0 bases and J lost 8, with 12 bases in between. The CDR3 has 15 residues. CDR3 DNA sequence: TGTGCCAGCAGCTTGGCGGGGGGGGACTATTCACCCCTCCACTTT. This gives the protein CASSLAGGDYSPLHF.

This clone appeared once. V is TRBV6-4 and J is TRBJ1-6; D ambiguous. Germline-derived CDR1 and CDR2 are MRHNA and SNTAGT. The CDR3 totals 15 residues. V was shortened by 4 bases and J by 7 bases, with 14 bases between the two germline ends. The CDR3 DNA reads TGTGCCAGCAGTGCCGTACGAGGGTTCAATTCACCCCTCCACTTT. It codes for CASSAVRGFNSPLHF.

This chain connects TRBV29-1 to TRBJ1-6, with TRBD1 matching 10 bases. The length of the CDR3 is 16 residues. CDR1 SQVTM and CDR2 ANQGSEA come from the germline V gene. The CDR3 reads CVPGQGKGLGNSPLHF. CDR3 DNA sequence: TGCGTTCCGGGACAGGGGAAGGGGTTGGGAAATTCACCCCTCCACTTT.

This clone was recorded only once. The chain has TRBV28 and TRBJ1-1, with TRBD1 as a possible D gene (5 bases). This CDR3 contains 14 residues. Germline CDR1 is MDHEN and CDR2 is SYDVKM. V gave up 3 bases and J gave up 4 bases, with 12 bases separating them. As DNA, the CDR3 is TGTGCCAGCAGTTTCCTCAGGGCTGGCACTGAAGCTTTCTTT. It yields the protein CASSFLRAGTEAFF.

The V and J genes are TRBV24-1 and TRBJ1-5, with D possibly TRBD1 on 6 matching bases. The CDR3 is 16 amino acids. V was cut by 4 bases and J by 4 bases, with 16 bases left in between. Germline V lookup: CDR1 KGHDR, CDR2 SFDVKD. The CDR3: CATSDAGAGQNQPQHF. CDR3 nucleotide sequence: TGTGCCACCAGTGACGCAGGGGCCGGCCAAAATCAGCCCCAGCATTTT.

V and J are TRBV12-3 or TRBV12-4 and TRBJ1-6; D call uncertain. This CDR3 has 13 amino acids. V was trimmed by 1 base and J by 13 bases, leaving 11 bases between them. CDR3 DNA: TGTGCCAGCAGTTTAGGGTGGGGTCTTCCCCTCCACTTT. It translates to CASSLGWGLPLHF.

The chain is built from TRBV27 and TRBJ2-1, with TRBD2 as a possible D gene (5 bases). This CDR3 comprises 17 residues. CDR1 and CDR2 from the germline V gene are MNHEY and SMNVEV (reference sequence). The V and J ends lost 4 bases and 10 bases respectively, with 26 bases between them. The CDR3 nucleotides are TGTGCCAGCAGTTCAAGAGCGGAGACGCAGAAATTTAGGGAGCAGTTCTTC. It codes for CASSSRAETQKFREQFF.

The chain joins TRBV5-1 to TRBJ2-1, with D tentatively TRBD1 or TRBD2 (6 bases each). Germline V gene sequence: CDR1 SGHRS, CDR2 YFSETQ. V lost 0 bases, J lost 7 bases, and 11 bases lay in between. CDR3 length: 14 residues. In DNA, the CDR3 is TGCGCCAGCAGCTTGGGCGGGACACCGAATGAGCAGTTCTTC. Amino acid sequence: CASSLGGTPNEQFF.

The chain uses TRBV27 and TRBJ2-7; D remains ambiguous. Trimming took off 4 bases at V and 5 bases at J, with 15 bases between the two ends. Germline loops: CDR1 MNHEY, CDR2 SMNVEV (reference sequence). This CDR3 is 14 amino acids long. The CDR3 reads CASSYSPAGHEQYV. In nucleotides, the CDR3 is TGTGCCAGCAGTTACTCCCCCGCCGGGCACGAGCAGTACGTC.

This clone showed up just a few times. Here the CDR3 reads CASSPLGWTEAFF. In DNA form, the CDR3 reads TGTGCCAGCAGCCCCTTGGGGTGGACTGAAGCTTTCTTT. The chain uses TRBV14 and TRBJ1-1; D remains ambiguous. The CDR3 has 13 amino acids. Trimming shortened V by 4 bases and J by 5 bases, and 11 bases separated the two germline ends. Per germline, CDR1 SGHDN and CDR2 FVKESK.

V and J are TRBV7-3 and TRBJ2-2, with TRBD2 matching 7 bases. The CDR3 runs 14 residues. V gave up 5 bases and J gave up 1 base; unmatched junction bases: 1. CDR1 is SGHTA and CDR2 is FQGTGA in the germline V gene. The CDR3 is CASSPSGNTGELFF. CDR3 nucleotides: TGTGCCAGCAGCCCTAGCGGGAACACCGGGGAGCTGTTTTTT.

The chain links TRBV7-6 to TRBJ2-1; either TRBD1 or TRBD2 may supply D (11 bases each). Trimming pared 3 bases from V and 10 bases from J, leaving 37 bases between. The germline V gene has CDR1 SGHVS and CDR2 FNYEAQ. The length of the CDR3 is 21 residues. The CDR3 loop is CASSFPTGTGGVLAGGIEQFF. The CDR3 bases are TGTGCCAGCAGCTTCCCTACCGGGACAGGGGGTGTTCTAGCGGGAGGTATCGAGCAGTTCTTC.

This clone was counted between two and nine times. V is TRBV2 and J is TRBJ1-2, with D possibly matching TRBD1 (5 bases). The CDR3 consists of 13 residues. CDR1 and CDR2 from the germline V gene are SNHLY and FYNNEI. Trimming cost V 6 bases and J 2 bases, with 10 bases left between them. The chain's CDR3 is CASRARQNYGYTF. The CDR3 DNA is TGTGCCAGCAGAGCACGACAGAACTATGGCTACACCTTC. The whole variable domain, remainder taken from reference TRBV2 and TRBJ1-2, is EPEVTQTPSHQVTQMGQEVILRCVPISNHLYFYWYRQILGQKVEFLVSFYNNEISEKSEIFDDQFSVERPDGSNFTLKIRSTKLEDSAMYFCASRARQNYGYTFGSGTRLTVV.

The chain joins TRBV11-3 to TRBJ2-3; D possibly corresponds to TRBD2 (5 bases). The ends were cut back, 5 bases at V and 1 base at J, with 13 bases in the middle. The CDR3 loop spans 15 amino acids. The germline V gene encodes CDR1 SGHNT and CDR2 YENEEA. The CDR3 spells CASSVGGSGTDTQYF. CDR3 DNA: TGTGCCAGCAGCGTCGGCGGGTCTGGCACAGATACGCAGTATTTT. Full variable domain (missing parts from reference TRBV11-3 and TRBJ2-3): EAGVVQSPRYKIIEKKQPVAFWCNPISGHNTLYWYLQNLGQGPELLIRYENEEAVDDSQLPKDRFSAERLKGVDSTLKIQPAELGDSAVYLCASSVGGSGTDTQYFGPGTRLTVL.

The chain carries TRBV7-2 and TRBJ2-7; D may match TRBD1 or TRBD2 (5 bases each). From germline, CDR1 is SGHTA and CDR2 FQGNSA. The CDR3 sequence is 15 residues long. V lost 1 base, J lost 5 bases, and 15 bases lay in between. The CDR3 DNA is TGTGCCAGCAGCTTAGGACCCTGGGGACGAGACGAGCAGTACGTC. Its translation: CASSLGPWGRDEQYV.

Of note for this clone: Other DNA sequences of this sample code for an identical CDR3. The genes are TRBV12-3 or TRBV12-4 and TRBJ1-1; D remains unclear. V lost 2 bases and J 2 bases, leaving 6 bases between the germline ends. CDR3 size: 13 residues. The CDR3 loop reads CASSLQVNTEAFF. The CDR3 coding sequence is TGTGCCAGCAGTTTACAGGTAAACACTGAAGCTTTCTTT.

This rearrangement joins TRBV10-2 to TRBJ2-6; D is perhaps TRBD1 (5 bases). The CDR3 runs 14 residues. Germline V gene lookup returns CDR1 WSHSY and CDR2 SAAADI. The V gene lost 7 bases and the J gene lost 2 bases, with 9 bases spanning the gap. The CDR3 loop reads CASKGRAGANVLTF. DNA for the CDR3: TGCGCCAGCAAGGGCAGGGCTGGGGCCAACGTCCTGACTTTC.

This rearrangement joins TRBV19 to TRBJ1-1; D gene unclear. The length of the CDR3 is 14 residues. Trimming shortened V by 0 bases and J by 10 bases, and 15 bases separated the two germline ends. The germline gives CDR1 LNHDA, CDR2 SQIVND (reference sequence). CDR3 nucleotides: TGTGCCAGTAGTATAGATCCCGGGGTGCATGCAGCTTTCTTT. Translating gives CASSIDPGVHAAFF. Looking up the rest from reference TRBV19 and TRBJ1-1 gives the full variable domain: DGGITQSPKYLFRKEGQNVTLSCEQNLNHDAMYWYRQDPGQGLRLIYYSQIVNDFQKGDIAEGYSVSREKKESFPLTVTSAQKNPTAFYLCASSIDPGVHAAFFGQGTRLTVV.

The rearrangement links TRBV9 to TRBJ2-7; D is possibly TRBD1 or TRBD2 (5 bases each). V was pared by 0 bases and J by 4 bases, with 14 bases between. The germline gives CDR1 SGDLS, CDR2 YYNGEE. This CDR3 has 15 residues. CDR3 region: CASSVGSGTGYEQYF. In DNA, the CDR3 is TGTGCCAGCAGCGTAGGGTCAGGGACGGGATACGAGCAGTACTTC.